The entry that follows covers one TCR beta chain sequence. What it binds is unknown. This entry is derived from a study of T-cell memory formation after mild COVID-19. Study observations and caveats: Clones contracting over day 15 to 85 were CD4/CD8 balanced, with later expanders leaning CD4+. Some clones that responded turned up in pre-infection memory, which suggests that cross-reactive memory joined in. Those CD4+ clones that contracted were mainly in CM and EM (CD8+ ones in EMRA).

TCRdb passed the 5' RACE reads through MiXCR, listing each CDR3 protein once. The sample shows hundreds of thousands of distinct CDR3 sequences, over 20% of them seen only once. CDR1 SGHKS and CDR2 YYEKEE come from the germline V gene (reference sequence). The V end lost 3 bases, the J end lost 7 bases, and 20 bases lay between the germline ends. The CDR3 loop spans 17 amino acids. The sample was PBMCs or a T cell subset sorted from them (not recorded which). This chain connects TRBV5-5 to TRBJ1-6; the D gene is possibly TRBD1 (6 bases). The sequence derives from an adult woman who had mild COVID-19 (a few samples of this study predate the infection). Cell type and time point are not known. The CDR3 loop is CASSSLQGLGRNSPLHF. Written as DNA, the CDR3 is TGTGCCAGCAGCTCTCTACAGGGATTGGGGCGGAATTCACCCCTCCACTTT.